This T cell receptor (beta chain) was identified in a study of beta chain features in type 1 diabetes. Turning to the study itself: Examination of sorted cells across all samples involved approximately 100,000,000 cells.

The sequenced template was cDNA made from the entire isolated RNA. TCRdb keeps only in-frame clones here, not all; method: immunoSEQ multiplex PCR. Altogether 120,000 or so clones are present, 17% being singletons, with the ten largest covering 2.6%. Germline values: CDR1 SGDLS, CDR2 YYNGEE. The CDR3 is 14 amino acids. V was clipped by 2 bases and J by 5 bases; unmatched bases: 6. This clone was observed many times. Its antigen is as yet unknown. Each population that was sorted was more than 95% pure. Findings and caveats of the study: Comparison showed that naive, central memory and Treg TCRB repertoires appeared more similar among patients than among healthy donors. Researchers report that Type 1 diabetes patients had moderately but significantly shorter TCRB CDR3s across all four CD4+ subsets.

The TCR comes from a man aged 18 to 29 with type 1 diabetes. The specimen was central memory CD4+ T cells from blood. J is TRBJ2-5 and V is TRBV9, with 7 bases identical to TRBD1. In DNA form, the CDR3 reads TGTGCCAGCAGCGTCGAAGACAGGGCGGAGACCCAGTACTTC. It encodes CASSVEDRAETQYF.